These 25 T cell receptor beta chains share one sample of origin, sequenced in a study of CD8 T cells in Susac syndrome. Reverse transcription of about 0.5 to 1 ug RNA was carried out with random hexamers. TCRdb called the immunoSEQ multiplex PCR reads again in MiXCR, with one record for every CDR3 protein. The sample holds 150,000 to 190,000 distinct CDR3 sequences, 90% to 95% seen once. The sequenced material came from CD8+ T cells from PBMCs. These receptors were obtained from a human donor with multiple sclerosis.

This clonotype was picked up one time. V gene TRBV30 combines with J gene TRBJ2-1; 10 bases map to TRBD2. CDR1 GTSNPN and CDR2 SVGIG come from the germline V gene (reference sequence). V shed 4 bases and J 5 bases; nucleotides not matched to a gene: 20. The CDR3 length is 19 residues. CDR3 sequence reads: CAWKTTRKRGGRFHNEQFF. CDR3 sequence (DNA): TGTGCCTGGAAAACGACTCGAAAGCGGGGGGGCAGGTTCCACAATGAGCAGTTCTTC.

This chain connects TRBV28 to TRBJ1-6; D unresolved. Germline lookup yields CDR1 MDHEN and CDR2 SYDVKM. Trimming left V 3 bases short and J 0 bases short, with 12 bases between. The length of the CDR3 is 17 residues. Here the CDR3 reads CASSFLVGISYNSPLHF. The CDR3 DNA reads as TGTGCCAGCAGTTTCCTCGTGGGAATCTCCTATAATTCACCCCTCCACTTT.

The chain joins TRBV12-3 or TRBV12-4 to TRBJ2-1, with unresolved D. Trimming took 6 bases from V and 7 from J, leaving 7 bases between them. This CDR3 contains 11 residues. The CDR3: CASRYVNEQFF. The CDR3 bases are TGTGCCAGCAGATATGTGAATGAGCAGTTCTTC.

V usage is TRBV30 and J usage is TRBJ1-5; D is unresolved. V gave up 0 bases and J gave up 2 bases, with 11 bases separating them. This CDR3 region has 15 residues. The germline V gene has CDR1 GTSNPN and CDR2 SVGIG (reference sequence). CDR3 residues: CAWSVWGGGNQPQHF. CDR3 nucleotides: TGTGCCTGGAGTGTATGGGGTGGCGGCAATCAGCCCCAGCATTTT.

This clonotype was observed a single time. The V gene is TRBV11-2, the J gene TRBJ2-2; D unresolved. V was trimmed by 5 bases and J by 4 bases, leaving 17 bases between them. CDR1 and CDR2 (germline): SGHAT, FQNNGV. CDR3 length: 16 residues. CDR3 region: CASSLGPYRSTGELFF. The CDR3 nucleotides read TGTGCCAGCAGCCTCGGGCCCTACCGGAGCACCGGGGAGCTGTTTTTT.

CDR3 region: CASSPLRIGTSYGYTF. CDR3 bases: TGTGCCAGCAGCCCCCTTAGGATAGGGACATCATATGGCTACACCTTC. The genes are TRBV6-1 and TRBJ1-2, with D tentatively TRBD1 (6 bases). Germline-derived CDR1 and CDR2 are MNHNS and SASEGT. The CDR3 loop spans 16 amino acids. V lost 6 bases to trimming and J lost 5 bases, with 22 bases between them.

The chain recombines TRBV2 with TRBJ1-5; 9 bases agree with TRBD1. With V trimmed by 6 bases and J by 1 base, 13 bases remained unmatched. This CDR3 contains 18 residues. Germline values: CDR1 SNHLY, CDR2 FYNNEI. CDR3 in DNA: TGTGCCAGCAGCGACCCGGGACAGGGAACGAGGAGCAATCAGCCCCAGCATTTT. Translating gives CASSDPGQGTRSNQPQHF.

The gene calls are TRBV11-1 and TRBJ2-7; 11 nucleotides align to TRBD2. There are 16 residues in the CDR3. V shed 4 bases, J shed 1 base, and the junction held 6 bases outside the gene matches. Germline loops: CDR1 SGHAT, CDR2 FQDESV (reference sequence). This CDR3 is CASSSLLAGESYEQYF. CDR3 DNA sequence: TGTGCCAGCAGCTCCCTACTAGCGGGGGAGTCCTACGAGCAGTACTTC. Variable domain in full (rest from reference TRBV11-1 and TRBJ2-7): EAEVAQSPRYKITEKSQAVAFWCDPISGHATLYWYRQILGQGPELLVQFQDESVVDDSQLPKDRFSAERLKGVDSTLKIQPAELGDSAMYLCASSSLLAGESYEQYFGPGTRLTVT.

The genes are TRBV7-2 and TRBJ2-7; D is possibly TRBD2 (6 bases). The V end was cut by 1 base, the J end by 2 bases, with 9 bases between. The CDR3 is made up of 14 amino acids. CDR1 SGHTA and CDR2 FQGNSA come from the germline V gene. The CDR3 spells CASSLGGEPYEQYF. CDR3 in DNA: TGTGCCAGCAGCTTAGGGGGGGAACCCTACGAGCAGTACTTC. The variable domain in full, completed from reference TRBV7-2 and TRBJ2-7, reads GAGVSQSPSNKVTEKGKDVELRCDPISGHTALYWYRQSLGQGLEFLIYFQGNSAPDKSGLPSDRFSAERTGGSVSTLTIQRTQQEDSAVYLCASSLGGEPYEQYFGPGTRLTVT.

The chain couples TRBV2 to TRBJ2-1, with no clear D. V was pared by 9 bases and J by 1 base, with 16 bases between. This CDR3 is 15 amino acids long. Germline CDR1 reads SNHLY; CDR2 reads FYNNEI. CDR3 bases: TGTGCCAGTCGGGTAACTGACGGATCCTACAATGAGCAGTTCTTC. Translated, it gives CASRVTDGSYNEQFF.

This clonotype showed up just once. The CDR3 sequence: CASSIVGRVDQPQHF. For the CDR3, the DNA is TGTGCCAGTAGTATTGTCGGCAGGGTGGATCAGCCCCAGCATTTT. The chain recombines TRBV19 with TRBJ1-5, with D possibly being TRBD1 (5 bases). CDR3 length: 15 amino acids. V dropped 3 bases and J dropped 5 bases, with 14 bases sitting between them. CDR1 and CDR2 from the germline V gene are LNHDA and SQIVND (reference sequence).

This chain uses TRBV19 with TRBJ2-6; D possibly corresponds to TRBD2 (5 bases). CDR1 and CDR2 (germline): LNHDA, SQIVND (reference sequence). CDR3 length: 14 residues. V was shortened by 4 bases and J by 3 bases, with 7 bases between the two germline ends. CDR3 in amino acids: CASSRTGGANVLTF. Here the CDR3 DNA reads TGTGCCAGTAGTAGGACTGGTGGGGCCAACGTCCTGACTTTC.

This clonotype was detected only once. The rearrangement links TRBV15 to TRBJ2-2; 9 nucleotides align to TRBD2. CDR1 and CDR2 from the germline V gene are LNHNV and YYDKDF (reference sequence). This CDR3 contains 14 residues. The V gene end was trimmed by 5 bases and the J gene end by 6 bases; junction bases not matched to a gene: 4. DNA of the CDR3: TGTGCCACCAGCCACGGCGGGGGGGCCGGGGAGCTGTTTTTT. This codes for CATSHGGGAGELFF.

The sample holds one count of this clonotype. CDR3 sequence reads: CASSHGTGGYEQYF. The CDR3 DNA reads TGTGCCAGCAGCCACGGGACAGGAGGCTACGAGCAGTACTTC. The rearrangement links TRBV14 to TRBJ2-7; TRBD1 agrees at 8 bases. J gave up 3 bases and V 3 bases, and 4 bases lay outside the gene matches. CDR3 length: 14 amino acids. The germline gives CDR1 SGHDN, CDR2 FVKESK.

The J gene is TRBJ2-7, the V gene TRBV6-1, with D uncertain. Trimming stripped 3 bases from V and 3 bases from J, with 12 bases between. CDR3 length: 14 residues. The V gene's germline CDR1 is MNHNS and CDR2 SASEGT. CDR3 region: CASSDLGSNYEQYF. DNA of the CDR3: TGTGCCAGCAGTGATTTAGGGTCGAACTACGAGCAGTACTTC.

The rearrangement links TRBV5-6 to TRBJ2-7; TRBD1 might be the D (5 bases). V lost 2 bases, J lost 5 bases, and 8 bases lay in between. CDR3 length: 12 amino acids. Germline loops: CDR1 SGHDT, CDR2 YYEEEE. As DNA, the CDR3 is TGTGCCAGCAGCTTTCGGACAAACGAGCAGTACTTC. Amino acids: CASSFRTNEQYF.

V and J are TRBV30 and TRBJ1-3; the match to TRBD1 covers 7 bases. V lost 3 bases, J lost 2 bases, and 4 bases stayed unmatched. The CDR3 is 14 amino acids. Germline V gene lookup returns CDR1 GTSNPN and CDR2 SVGIG (reference sequence). CDR3 DNA: TGTGCCTGGAGCCTCGACAGGGCTGGAAACACCATATATTTT. It codes for CAWSLDRAGNTIYF.

The CDR3 nucleotides read TGTGCCAGCAGCTTAGCGCGAGGCGGCAATCAGCCCCAGCATTTT. Protein product: CASSLARGGNQPQHF. The chain carries TRBV7-2 and TRBJ1-5; D unresolved. Trimming removed 0 bases from V and 2 bases from J, with 8 bases in between. The CDR3 is made up of 15 amino acids. Looked up from germline, CDR1 is SGHTA and CDR2 is FQGNSA.

This chain's CDR3 is CASRGEPNTEAFF. In nucleotides, the CDR3 is TGTGCCAGCAGAGGAGAGCCGAACACTGAAGCTTTCTTT. This chain uses TRBV6-1 with TRBJ1-1, with D unclear. Germline values: CDR1 MNHNS, CDR2 SASEGT. V was cut by 6 bases and J by 1 base, with 9 bases left in between. The CDR3 extends over 13 amino acids.

In its sample, this clonotype was seen once. The V and J genes are TRBV7-6 and TRBJ2-3; D possibly corresponds to TRBD2 (7 bases). Germline V CDR1 and CDR2: SGHVS, FNYEAQ. Between the trimmed V and J ends, which lost 3 bases and 0 bases, there was a span of 10 bases. The CDR3 extends over 15 amino acids. CDR3 nucleotide sequence: TGTGCCAGCAGCTTGCGGGGGCAAAGCACAGATACGCAGTATTTT. It is translated as CASSLRGQSTDTQYF.

This chain uses TRBV20-1 with TRBJ2-7; D remains ambiguous. V lost 0 bases to trimming and J lost 3 bases, with 15 bases between them. The CDR3 totals 15 residues. Germline lookup yields CDR1 DFQATT and CDR2 SNEGSKA (reference sequence). DNA for the CDR3: TGCAGTGCTAGAGACACGGGTGGAGTACGCTACGAGCAGTACTTC. Amino acid sequence: CSARDTGGVRYEQYF.

The rearrangement uses TRBV28 and TRBJ1-3; no firm D call. The germline V gene encodes CDR1 MDHEN and CDR2 SYDVKM. The CDR3 loop spans 16 amino acids. Trimming removed 2 bases from V and 2 bases from J, with 13 bases in between. CDR3 bases: TGTGCCAGCAGTTTAGAGGAGGGAGCGGCTGGAAACACCATATATTTT. Translating it yields CASSLEEGAAGNTIYF.

The J gene is TRBJ2-5, the V gene TRBV6-1, with 11 positions matching TRBD2. After removal of 6 bases from V and 3 bases from J, the junction contained 9 bases not matched to a gene. The CDR3 covers 16 residues. Looked up from germline, CDR1 is MNHNS and CDR2 is SASEGT. CDR3 DNA: TGTGCCAGCAGCCCTGCCCCACTAGCGGGGGAAGAGACCCAGTACTTC. This sequence encodes CASSPAPLAGEETQYF.

The chain carries TRBV30 and TRBJ1-1; possibly TRBD1 for D (5 bases). The CDR3 runs to 13 residues. CDR1 GTSNPN and CDR2 SVGIG come from the germline V gene (reference sequence). V lost 0 bases and J 5 bases, leaving 10 bases between the germline ends. CDR3 sequence (DNA): TGTGCCTGGAGTGTAGCAGGGATGACTGAAGCTTTCTTT. It encodes CAWSVAGMTEAFF.

The table lists this clonotype with a count of one. The chain is built from TRBV7-9 and TRBJ2-7; TRBD2 aligns across 9 bases. Trimming removed 1 base from V and 0 bases from J; junction bases left unmatched: 10. This CDR3 region has 18 residues. The germline CDR1 and CDR2 sequences are SEHNR and FQNEAQ (reference sequence). CDR3 nucleotides: TGTGCCAGCAGCTTAGGTGTTAGCGGGGGCCCATTCTCCTACGAGCAGTACTTC. Amino acids: CASSLGVSGGPFSYEQYF.